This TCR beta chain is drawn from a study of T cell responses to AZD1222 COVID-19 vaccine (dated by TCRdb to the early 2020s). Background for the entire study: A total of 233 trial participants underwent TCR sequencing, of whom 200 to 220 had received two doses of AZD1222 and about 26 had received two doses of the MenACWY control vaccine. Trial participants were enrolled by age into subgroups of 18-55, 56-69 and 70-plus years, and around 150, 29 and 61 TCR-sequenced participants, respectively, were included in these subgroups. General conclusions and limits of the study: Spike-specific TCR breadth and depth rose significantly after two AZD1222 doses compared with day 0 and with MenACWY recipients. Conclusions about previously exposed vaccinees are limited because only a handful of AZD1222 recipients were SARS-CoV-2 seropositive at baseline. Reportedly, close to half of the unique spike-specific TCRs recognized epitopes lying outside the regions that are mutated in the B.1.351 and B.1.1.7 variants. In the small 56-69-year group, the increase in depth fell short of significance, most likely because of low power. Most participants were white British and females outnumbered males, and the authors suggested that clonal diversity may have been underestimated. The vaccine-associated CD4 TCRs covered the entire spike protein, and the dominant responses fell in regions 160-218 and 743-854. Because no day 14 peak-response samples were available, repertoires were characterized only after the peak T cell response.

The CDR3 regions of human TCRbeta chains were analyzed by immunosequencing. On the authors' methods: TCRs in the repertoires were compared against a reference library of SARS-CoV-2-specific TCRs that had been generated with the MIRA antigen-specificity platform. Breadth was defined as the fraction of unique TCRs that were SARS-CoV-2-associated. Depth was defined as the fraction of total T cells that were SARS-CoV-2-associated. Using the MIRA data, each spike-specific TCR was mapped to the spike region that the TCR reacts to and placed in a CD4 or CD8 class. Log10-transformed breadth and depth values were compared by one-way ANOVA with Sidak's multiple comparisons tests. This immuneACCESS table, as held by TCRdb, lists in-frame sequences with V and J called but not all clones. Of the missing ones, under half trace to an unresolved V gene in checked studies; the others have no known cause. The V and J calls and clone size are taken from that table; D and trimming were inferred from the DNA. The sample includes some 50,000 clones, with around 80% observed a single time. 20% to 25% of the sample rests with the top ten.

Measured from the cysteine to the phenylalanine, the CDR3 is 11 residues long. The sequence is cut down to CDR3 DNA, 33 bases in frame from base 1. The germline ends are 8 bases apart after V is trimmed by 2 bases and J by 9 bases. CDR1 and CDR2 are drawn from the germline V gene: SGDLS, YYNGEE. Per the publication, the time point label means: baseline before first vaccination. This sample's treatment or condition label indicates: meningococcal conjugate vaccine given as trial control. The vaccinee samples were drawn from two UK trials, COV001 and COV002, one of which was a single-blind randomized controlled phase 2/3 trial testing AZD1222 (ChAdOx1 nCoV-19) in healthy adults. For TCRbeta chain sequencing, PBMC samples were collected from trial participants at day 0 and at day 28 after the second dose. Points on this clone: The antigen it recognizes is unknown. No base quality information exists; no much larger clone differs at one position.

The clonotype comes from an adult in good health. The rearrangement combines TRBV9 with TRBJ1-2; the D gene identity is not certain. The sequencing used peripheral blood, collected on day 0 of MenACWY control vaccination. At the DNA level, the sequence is TGTGCCAGCAGCGTTGGCCAGAGCTACACCTTC. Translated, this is CASSVGQSYTF.